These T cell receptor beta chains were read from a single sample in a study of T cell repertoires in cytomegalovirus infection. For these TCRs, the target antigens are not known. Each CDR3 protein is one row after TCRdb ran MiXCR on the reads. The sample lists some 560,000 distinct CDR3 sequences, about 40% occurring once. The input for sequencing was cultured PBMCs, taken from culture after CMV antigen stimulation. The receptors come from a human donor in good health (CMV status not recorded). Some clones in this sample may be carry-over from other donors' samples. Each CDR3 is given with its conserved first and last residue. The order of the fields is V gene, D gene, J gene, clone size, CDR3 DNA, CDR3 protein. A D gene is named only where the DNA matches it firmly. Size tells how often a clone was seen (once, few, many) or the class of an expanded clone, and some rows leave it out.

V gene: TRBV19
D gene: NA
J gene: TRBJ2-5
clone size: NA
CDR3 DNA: TGTGCCAGTATGGAGGGGGCGGCGGAGACCCAGTACTTC
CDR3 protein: CASMEGAAETQYF

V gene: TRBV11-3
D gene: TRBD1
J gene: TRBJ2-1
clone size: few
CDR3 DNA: TGTGCCAGCAGCCGGGGCTTGGGACAGGGGGTTAACAATGAGCAGTTCTTC
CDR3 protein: CASSRGLGQGVNNEQFF

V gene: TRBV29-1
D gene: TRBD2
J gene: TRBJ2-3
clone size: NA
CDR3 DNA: TGCAGCGTCGCCGTCCTGGCGGGAGGCCTCCACCCGGATACGCAGTATTTT
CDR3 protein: CSVAVLAGGLHPDTQYF

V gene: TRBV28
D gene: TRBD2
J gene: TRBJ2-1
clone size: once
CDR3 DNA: TGTGCCAGCAGACTCAAAGCTAGCGGGGGCGTTAAGTTTGAGCAGTTCTTC
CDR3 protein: CASRLKASGGVKFEQFF

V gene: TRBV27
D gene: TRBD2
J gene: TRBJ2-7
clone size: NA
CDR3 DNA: TGTGCCAGCAGTTTATCCCCGGGAGGGGTTCGGTACTTC
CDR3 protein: CASSLSPGGVRYF

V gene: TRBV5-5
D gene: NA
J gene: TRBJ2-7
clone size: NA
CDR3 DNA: TGTGCCAGCAGCTTGAAACTGCCCCCGGGGCTCTACGAGCAGTACTTC
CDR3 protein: CASSLKLPPGLYEQYF

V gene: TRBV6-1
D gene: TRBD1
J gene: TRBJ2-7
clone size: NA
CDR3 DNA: TGTGCCAGCACCACGGACAGGGGTTACGAGCAGTACTTC
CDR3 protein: CASTTDRGYEQYF

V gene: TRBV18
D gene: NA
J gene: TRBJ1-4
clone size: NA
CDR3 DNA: TGTGCCAGCTCGCCATTCGGTGGTGAAAAACTGTTTTTT
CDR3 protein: CASSPFGGEKLFF

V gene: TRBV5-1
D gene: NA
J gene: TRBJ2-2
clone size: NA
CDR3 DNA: TGCGCCAGCAGCTTGAGGCGGCTGGGGACCGGGGAGCTGTTTTTT
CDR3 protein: CASSLRRLGTGELFF

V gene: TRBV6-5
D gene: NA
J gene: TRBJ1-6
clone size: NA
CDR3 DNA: TGTGCCAGCAGGCGCCCCTCCTTAATAACCGGGGGTTCACCCCTCCACTTT
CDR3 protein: CASRRPSLITGGSPLHF

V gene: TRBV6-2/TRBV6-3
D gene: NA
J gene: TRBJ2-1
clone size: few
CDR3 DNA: TGTGCCAGCAGTTACGTAGGTCCCAATGAGCAGTTCTTC
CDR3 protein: CASSYVGPNEQFF

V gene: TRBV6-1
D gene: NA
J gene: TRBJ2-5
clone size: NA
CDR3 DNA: TGTGCCAGCAGTGTAGCGGACCCCAGGGAGACCCAGTACTTC
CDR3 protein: CASSVADPRETQYF

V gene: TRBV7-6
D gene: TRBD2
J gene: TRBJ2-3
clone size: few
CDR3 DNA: TGTGCCAGCAGCTTAATCCAGCGGGCGGGAGGGGGCACAGATACGCAGTATTTT
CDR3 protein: CASSLIQRAGGGTDTQYF

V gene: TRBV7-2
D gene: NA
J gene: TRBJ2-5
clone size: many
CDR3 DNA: TGTGCCAGCAGCCTTTGGGGTAGTGGAGGGACCCAGTACTTC
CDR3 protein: CASSLWGSGGTQYF

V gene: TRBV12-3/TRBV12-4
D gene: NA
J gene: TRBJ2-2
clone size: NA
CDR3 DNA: TGTGCCAGCAGTTTCGTGGCCCGGGAGCTGTTTTTT
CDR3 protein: CASSFVARELFF

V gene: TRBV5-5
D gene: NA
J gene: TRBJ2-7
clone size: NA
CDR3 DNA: TGTGCCAGCAGCTTCGGGCCCCGGGGCCCCTACGAGCAGTACTTC
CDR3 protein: CASSFGPRGPYEQYF

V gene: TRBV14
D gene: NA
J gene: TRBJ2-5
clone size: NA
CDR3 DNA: TGTGCCAGCAGCCACCCCTTGGGGCGAGAGACCCAGTACTTC
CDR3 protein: CASSHPLGRETQYF

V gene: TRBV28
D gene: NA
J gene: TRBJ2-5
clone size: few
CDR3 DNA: TGTGCCAGCAGTTTACCCGGGACCGAAGAGACCCAGTACTTC
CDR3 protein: CASSLPGTEETQYF

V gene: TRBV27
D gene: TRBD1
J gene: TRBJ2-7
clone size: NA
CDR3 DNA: TGTGCCAGCAGCACCATTGAGGGGGCTGAGTACTTC
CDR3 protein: CASSTIEGAEYF

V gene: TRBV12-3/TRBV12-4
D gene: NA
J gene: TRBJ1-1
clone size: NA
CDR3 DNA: TGTGCCAGCAGTCGCGAAGGCCAAGTCGCCCCAAACACTGAAGCTTTCTTT
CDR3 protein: CASSREGQVAPNTEAFF

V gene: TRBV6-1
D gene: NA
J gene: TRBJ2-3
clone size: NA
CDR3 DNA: TGTGCCAGCAGTGAAGCAGTACCAACTAGCACAGATACGCAGTATTTT
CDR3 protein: CASSEAVPTSTDTQYF

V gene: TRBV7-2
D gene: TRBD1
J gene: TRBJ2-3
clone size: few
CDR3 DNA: TGTGCCAGCAGCTTAGTGGGCAGGGGGTACACAGATACGCAGTATTTT
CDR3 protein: CASSLVGRGYTDTQYF

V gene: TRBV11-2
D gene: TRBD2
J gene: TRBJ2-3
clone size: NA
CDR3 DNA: TGTGCCAGCAGCCCCAGCGGGAGGGCCCTAGATACGCAGTATTTT
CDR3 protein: CASSPSGRALDTQYF

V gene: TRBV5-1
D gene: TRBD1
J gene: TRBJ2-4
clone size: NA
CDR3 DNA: TGCGCCAGCAGCACCTCAGGGGGCAGACATCCCCTAGCCAAAAACATTCAGTACTTC
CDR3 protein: CASSTSGGRHPLAKNIQYF

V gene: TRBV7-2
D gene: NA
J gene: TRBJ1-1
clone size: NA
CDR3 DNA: TGTGCCAGCAGCCCAAACCCGGGGGCTGTACCCCGTGAAGCTTTCTTT
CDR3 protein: CASSPNPGAVPREAFF

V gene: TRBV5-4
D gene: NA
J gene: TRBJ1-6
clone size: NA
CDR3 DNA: TGTGCCAGCAGCTTGGGAGCAGGGGACTATAATTCACCCCTCCACTTT
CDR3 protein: CASSLGAGDYNSPLHF

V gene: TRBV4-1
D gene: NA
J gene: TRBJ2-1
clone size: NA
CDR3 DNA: TGCGCCAGCAGCAAGGGGGACTCATATTTGGTTGAGCAGTTCTTC
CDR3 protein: CASSKGDSYLVEQFF

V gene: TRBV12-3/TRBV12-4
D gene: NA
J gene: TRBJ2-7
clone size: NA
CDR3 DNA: TGTGCCAGCAGGGGGGCCGTCGAGCAGTACTTC
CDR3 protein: CASRGAVEQYF

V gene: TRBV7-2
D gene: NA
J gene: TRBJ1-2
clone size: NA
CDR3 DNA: TGTGCCAGCAGCTTAGTATCAGGGACGTCCCATGGCTACACCTTC
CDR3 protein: CASSLVSGTSHGYTF

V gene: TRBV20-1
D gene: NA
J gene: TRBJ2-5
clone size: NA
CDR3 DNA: TGCAGTGCTAGCGGGGAGGAGACCCAGTACTTC
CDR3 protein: CSASGEETQYF

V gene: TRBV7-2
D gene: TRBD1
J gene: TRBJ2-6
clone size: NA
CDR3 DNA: TGTGCCAGCAGTCTAGGAGGGGGACAGGTCGACGTCCTGACTTTC
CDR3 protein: CASSLGGGQVDVLTF

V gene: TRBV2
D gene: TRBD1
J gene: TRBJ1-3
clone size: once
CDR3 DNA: TGTGCCAGCGTCTGGGACAGGGGTGCCGGAAACACCATATATTTT
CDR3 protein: CASVWDRGAGNTIYF

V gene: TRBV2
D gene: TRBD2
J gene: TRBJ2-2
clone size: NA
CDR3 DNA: TGTGCCAGCAGTGACACAAGCCCGGGACTAGCGGGCACCGGGGAGCTGTTTTTT
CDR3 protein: CASSDTSPGLAGTGELFF

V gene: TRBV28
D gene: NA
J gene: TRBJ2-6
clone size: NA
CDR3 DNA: TGTGCCAGCAGTCACACAGGGTCAGGGGCCAACGTCCTGACTTTC
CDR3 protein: CASSHTGSGANVLTF

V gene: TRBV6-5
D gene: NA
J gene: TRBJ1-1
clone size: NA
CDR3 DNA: TGTGCCAGCAGCCGCACTTGGGGGGTAACTGAAGCTTTCTTT
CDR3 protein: CASSRTWGVTEAFF

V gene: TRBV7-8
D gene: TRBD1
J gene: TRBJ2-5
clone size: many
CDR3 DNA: TGTGCCAGCAGCACCGGACAGGTTAAAGAGACCCAGTACTTC
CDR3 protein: CASSTGQVKETQYF

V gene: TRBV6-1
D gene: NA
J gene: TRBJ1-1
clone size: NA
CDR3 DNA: TGTGCCAGCAGACGGGGGGGCGCGGTTGAAGCTTTCTTT
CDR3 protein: CASRRGGAVEAFF

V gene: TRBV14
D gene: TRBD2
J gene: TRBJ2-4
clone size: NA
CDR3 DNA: TGTGCCAGCAGCAGTGGGCTAGCGGGAAACATTCAGTACTTC
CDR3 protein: CASSSGLAGNIQYF

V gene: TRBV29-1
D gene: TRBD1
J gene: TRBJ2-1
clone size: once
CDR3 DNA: TGCAGCGCAGGACAGGGGAAGAAAAACAATGAGCAGTTCTTC
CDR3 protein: CSAGQGKKNNEQFF

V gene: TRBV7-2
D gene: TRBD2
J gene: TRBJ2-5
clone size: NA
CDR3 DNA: TGTGCCAGCAGCTTTAATAGCGGGGGAAAAGAGACCCAGTACTTC
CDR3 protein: CASSFNSGGKETQYF

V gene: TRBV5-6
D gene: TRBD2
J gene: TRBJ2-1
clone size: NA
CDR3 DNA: TGTGCCAGCAGCTTGGTAGCGGGGGGGCCGGGGTGGTATGAGCAGTTCTTC
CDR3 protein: CASSLVAGGPGWYEQFF

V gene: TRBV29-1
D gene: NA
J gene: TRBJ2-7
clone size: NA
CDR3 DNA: TGCAGTGTTCGTGGTTTGGGCTACGAGCAGTACTTC
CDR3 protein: CSVRGLGYEQYF

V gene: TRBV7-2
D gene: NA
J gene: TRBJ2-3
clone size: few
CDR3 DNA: TGTGCCAGCAGCCCAGAACAAGCCACAGATACGCAGTATTTT
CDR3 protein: CASSPEQATDTQYF

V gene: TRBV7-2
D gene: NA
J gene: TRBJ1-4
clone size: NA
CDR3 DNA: TGTGCCAGCGCGAACAGGGCCGAAGGGAAACTGTTTTTT
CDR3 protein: CASANRAEGKLFF

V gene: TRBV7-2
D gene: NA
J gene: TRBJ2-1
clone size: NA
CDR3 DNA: TGTGCCAGCGGCGGGGAAATATACAATGAGCAGTTCTTC
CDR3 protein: CASGGEIYNEQFF

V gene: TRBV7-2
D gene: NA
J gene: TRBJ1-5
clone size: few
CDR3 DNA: TGTGCCAGCAGCCCAGGACGGGGGACCAATCAGCCCCAGCATTTT
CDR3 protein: CASSPGRGTNQPQHF

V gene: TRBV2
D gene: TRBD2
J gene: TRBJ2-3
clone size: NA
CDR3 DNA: TGTGCCAGCAGCGAGGGGTTTACTAGCGGCACAGATACGCAGTATTTT
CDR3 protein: CASSEGFTSGTDTQYF

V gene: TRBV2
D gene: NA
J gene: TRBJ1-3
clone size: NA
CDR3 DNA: TGTGCCAGCAGTGAAAGGCTCCTCTACCGGAACACCATATATTTT
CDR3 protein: CASSERLLYRNTIYF

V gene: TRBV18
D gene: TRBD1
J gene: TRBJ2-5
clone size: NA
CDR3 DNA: TGTGCCAGCTCACGAACTAGTCCAGGGGGCGCGGGAGAGACCCAGTACTTC
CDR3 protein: CASSRTSPGGAGETQYF

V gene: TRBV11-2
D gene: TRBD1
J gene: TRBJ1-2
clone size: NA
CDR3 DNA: TGTGCCAGCAGCTTAGTTCCCGCGACAGGGAACATCTATGGCTACACCTTC
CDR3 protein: CASSLVPATGNIYGYTF

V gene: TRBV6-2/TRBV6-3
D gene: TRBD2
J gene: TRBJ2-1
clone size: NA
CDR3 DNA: TGTGCCAGCAGTTACTCCCGACTAGCGGGAGTAGGGGAGCAGTTCTTC
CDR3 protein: CASSYSRLAGVGEQFF

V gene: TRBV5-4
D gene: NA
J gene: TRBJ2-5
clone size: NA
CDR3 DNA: TGTGCCAGCAGCCCCACCCCCGGGGGCCAAGAGACCCAGTACTTC
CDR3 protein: CASSPTPGGQETQYF